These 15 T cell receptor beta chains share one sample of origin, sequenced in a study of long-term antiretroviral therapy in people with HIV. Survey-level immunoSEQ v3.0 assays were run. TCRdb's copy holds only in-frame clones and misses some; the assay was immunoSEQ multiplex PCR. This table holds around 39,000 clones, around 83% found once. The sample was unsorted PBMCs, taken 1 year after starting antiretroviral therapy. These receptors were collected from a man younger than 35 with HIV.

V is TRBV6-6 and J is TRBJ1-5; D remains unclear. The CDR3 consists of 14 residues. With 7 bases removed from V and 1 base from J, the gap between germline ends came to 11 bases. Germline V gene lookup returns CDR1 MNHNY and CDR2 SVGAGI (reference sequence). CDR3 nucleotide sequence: TGTGCCAGCACCGAAGGAGGGAGCAATCAGCCCCAGCATTTT. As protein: CASTEGGSNQPQHF.

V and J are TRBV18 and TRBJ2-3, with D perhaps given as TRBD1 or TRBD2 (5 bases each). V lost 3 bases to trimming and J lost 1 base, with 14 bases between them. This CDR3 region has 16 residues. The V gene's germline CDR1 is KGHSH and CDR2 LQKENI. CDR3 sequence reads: CASSPGPQPGTDTQYF. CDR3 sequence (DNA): TGTGCCAGCTCACCGGGACCTCAGCCAGGCACAGATACGCAGTATTTT.

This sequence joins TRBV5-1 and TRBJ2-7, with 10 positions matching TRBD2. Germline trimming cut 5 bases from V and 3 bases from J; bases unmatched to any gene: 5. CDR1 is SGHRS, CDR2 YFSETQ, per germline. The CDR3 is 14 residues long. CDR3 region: CASRLGLANYEQYF. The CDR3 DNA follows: TGCGCCAGCAGACTGGGACTAGCGAACTACGAGCAGTACTTC.

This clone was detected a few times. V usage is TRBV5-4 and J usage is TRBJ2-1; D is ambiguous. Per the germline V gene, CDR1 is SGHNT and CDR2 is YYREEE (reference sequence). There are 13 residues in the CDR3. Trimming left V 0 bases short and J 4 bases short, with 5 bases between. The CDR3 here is CASSLAPYNEQFF. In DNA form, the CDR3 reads TGTGCCAGCAGCTTGGCTCCTTACAATGAGCAGTTCTTC.

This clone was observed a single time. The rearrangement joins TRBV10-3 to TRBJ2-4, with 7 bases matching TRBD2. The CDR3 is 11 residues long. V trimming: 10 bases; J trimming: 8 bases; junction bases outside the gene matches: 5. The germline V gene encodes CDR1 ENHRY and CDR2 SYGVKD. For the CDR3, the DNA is TGTGCCACCGGGAGCGGGGACATTCAGTACTTC. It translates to CATGSGDIQYF.

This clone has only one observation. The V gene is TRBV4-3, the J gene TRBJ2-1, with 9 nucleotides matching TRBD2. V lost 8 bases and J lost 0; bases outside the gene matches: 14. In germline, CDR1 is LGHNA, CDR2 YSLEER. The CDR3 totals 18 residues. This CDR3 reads CASGRGRATPGSYNEQFF. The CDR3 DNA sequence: TGCGCCAGCGGACGCGGGAGGGCCACGCCGGGCTCCTACAATGAGCAGTTCTTC.

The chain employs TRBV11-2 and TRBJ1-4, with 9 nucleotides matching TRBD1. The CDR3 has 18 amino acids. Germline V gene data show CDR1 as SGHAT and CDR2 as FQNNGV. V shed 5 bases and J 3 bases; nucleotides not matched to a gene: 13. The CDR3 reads CASSDPGQGVVANEKLFF. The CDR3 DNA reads TGTGCCAGCAGCGATCCGGGACAGGGAGTTGTTGCTAATGAAAAACTGTTTTTT.

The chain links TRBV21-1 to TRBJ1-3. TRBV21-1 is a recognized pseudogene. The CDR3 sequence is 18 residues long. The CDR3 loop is CASTIRVAPSISGNTIYF. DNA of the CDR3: TGTGCCAGCACCATCCGGGTGGCACCTTCGATCTCTGGAAACACCATATATTTT.

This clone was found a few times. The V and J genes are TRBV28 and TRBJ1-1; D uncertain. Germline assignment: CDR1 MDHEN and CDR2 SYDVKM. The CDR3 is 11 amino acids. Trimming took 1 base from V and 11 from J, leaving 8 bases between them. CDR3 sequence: CASSLSGWAFF. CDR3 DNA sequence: TGTGCCAGCAGTTTATCCGGGTGGGCTTTCTTT.

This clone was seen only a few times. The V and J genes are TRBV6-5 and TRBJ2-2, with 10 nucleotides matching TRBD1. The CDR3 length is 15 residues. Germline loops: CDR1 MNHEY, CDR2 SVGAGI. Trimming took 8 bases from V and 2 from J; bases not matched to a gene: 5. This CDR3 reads CASVRDRGNTGELFF. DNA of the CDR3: TGTGCCAGCGTCAGGGACAGGGGTAACACCGGGGAGCTGTTTTTT.

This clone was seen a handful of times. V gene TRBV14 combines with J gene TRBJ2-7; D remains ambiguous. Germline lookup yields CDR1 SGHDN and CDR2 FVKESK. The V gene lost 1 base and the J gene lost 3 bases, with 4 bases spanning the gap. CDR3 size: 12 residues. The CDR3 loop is CASSQGVYEQYF. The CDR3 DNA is TGTGCCAGCAGCCAAGGTGTCTACGAGCAGTACTTC.

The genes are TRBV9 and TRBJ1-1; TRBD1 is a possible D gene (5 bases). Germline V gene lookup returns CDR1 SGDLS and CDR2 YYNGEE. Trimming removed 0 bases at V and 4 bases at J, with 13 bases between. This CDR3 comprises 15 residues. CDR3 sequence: CASSVDSAGGTEAFF. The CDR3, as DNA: TGTGCCAGCAGCGTAGATTCGGCGGGGGGCACTGAAGCTTTCTTT.

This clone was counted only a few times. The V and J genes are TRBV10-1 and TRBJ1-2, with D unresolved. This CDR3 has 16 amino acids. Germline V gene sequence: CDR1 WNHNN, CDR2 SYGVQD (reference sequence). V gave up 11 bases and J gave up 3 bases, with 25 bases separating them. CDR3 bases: TGCGCCCCCAAATGGGGTCGGGAGAGACCACACTATGGCTACACCTTC. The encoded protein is CAPKWGRERPHYGYTF.

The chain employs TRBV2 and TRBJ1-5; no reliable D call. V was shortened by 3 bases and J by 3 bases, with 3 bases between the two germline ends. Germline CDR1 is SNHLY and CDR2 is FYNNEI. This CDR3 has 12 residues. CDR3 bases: TGTGCCAGCAGTGATGTCAATCAGCCCCAGCATTTT. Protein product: CASSDVNQPQHF.

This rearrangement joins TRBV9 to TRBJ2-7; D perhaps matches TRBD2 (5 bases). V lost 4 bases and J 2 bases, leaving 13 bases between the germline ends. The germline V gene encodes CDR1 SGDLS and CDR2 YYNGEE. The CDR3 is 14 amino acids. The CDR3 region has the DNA TGTGCCAGCAGCAAAGAGGGCAGTACCTACGAGCAGTACTTC. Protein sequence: CASSKEGSTYEQYF.